Below, 28 T cell receptor beta chains from the same sample are listed, as sequenced in a study of blood T cell repertoires in COVID-19. Only in-frame clones appear in the TCRdb table, and some are missing; sequencing was by immunoSEQ multiplex PCR. The sample records fewer than 250,000 clones, about 82% being singletons. The sequencing sample was made of peripheral blood. These receptors originate from a woman of 80 years or more with COVID-19, enrolled during active disease.

This chain's CDR3 is CSANGGQGYYTF. The CDR3 region has the DNA TGCAGCGCCAACGGAGGGCAGGGATACTACACCTTC. The chain carries TRBV29-1 and TRBJ1-2, with a weak D call TRBD1 (5 bases). The germline V and J ends were trimmed by 7 bases and 10 bases, with 19 bases remaining between them. The CDR3 loop spans 12 amino acids. CDR1 SQVTM and CDR2 ANQGSEA come from the germline V gene.

The chain employs TRBV5-1 and TRBJ1-4; 8 bases map to TRBD1. J was trimmed by 8 bases and V by 3 bases; bases with no gene match: 6. Germline CDR1 and CDR2: SGHRS and YFSETQ. This CDR3 region has 14 residues. The CDR3 nucleotides are TGCGCCAGCAGCTACGGACAGGGAAAAGAAAAACTGTTTTTT. Residues: CASSYGQGKEKLFF. The complete variable domain, with remaining parts taken from reference TRBV5-1 and TRBJ1-4, reads KAGVTQTPRYLIKTRGQQVTLSCSPISGHRSVSWYQQTPGQGLQFLFEYFSETQRNKGNFPGRFSGRQFSNSRSEMNVSTLELGDSALYLCASSYGQGKEKLFFGSGTQLSVL.

The gene calls are TRBV5-6 and TRBJ2-1; 7 nucleotides align to TRBD1. The CDR3 consists of 15 residues. V lost 1 base to trimming and J lost 8 bases; unmatched junction nucleotides: 9. Per germline, CDR1 SGHDT and CDR2 YYEEEE. CDR3 amino acids: CASSLLDRSADEQFF. The DNA of the CDR3 is TGTGCCAGCAGCTTGTTGGACAGGTCCGCGGATGAGCAGTTCTTC.

The chain couples TRBV11-2 to TRBJ2-5; 8 bases are a match to TRBD1. Per the germline V gene, CDR1 is SGHAT and CDR2 is FQNNGV. CDR3 length equals 16 residues. Trimming at V came to 1 base and at J to 5 bases, leaving 9 bases not matched to a gene. CDR3 sequence reads: CASSLAYRGKRETQYF. The CDR3 DNA is TGTGCCAGCAGCTTAGCGTACAGGGGGAAGAGGGAGACCCAGTACTTC. Based on the CDR3 plus reference TRBV11-2 and TRBJ2-5, the full variable domain is EAGVAQSPRYKIIEKRQSVAFWCNPISGHATLYWYQQILGQGPKLLIQFQNNGVVDDSQLPKDRFSAERLKGVDSTLKIQPAKLEDSAVYLCASSLAYRGKRETQYFGPGTRLLVL.

The rearrangement uses TRBV3-1 (or the pseudogene TRBV3-2) and TRBJ2-2, with 10 bases identical to TRBD2. With V trimmed by 2 bases and J by 7 bases, 7 bases remained unmatched. The CDR3 runs to 16 residues. Per the germline V gene, CDR1 is LGHDT and CDR2 is YNNKEL (reference sequence). The chain's CDR3 is CASSQSLAGVYGELFF. For the CDR3, the DNA is TGTGCCAGCAGCCAAAGTCTAGCGGGGGTGTACGGGGAGCTGTTTTTT.

CDR3 sequence: CASSPLQGPRLGGYTF. CDR3 bases: TGTGCCAGCAGCCCCCTCCAGGGGCCCCGGCTTGGGGGCTACACCTTC. V is TRBV7-2 and J is TRBJ1-2; possibly TRBD1 for D (6 bases). The CDR3 loop spans 16 amino acids. V was cut by 5 bases and J by 8 bases, with 24 bases left in between. Germline CDR1 is SGHTA and CDR2 is FQGNSA.

V usage is TRBV4-1 and J usage is TRBJ2-2; D gene ambiguous. The CDR3 is 17 amino acids. Trimming took off 0 bases at V and 1 base at J, with 12 bases between the two ends. Germline-derived CDR1 and CDR2 are MGHRA and YSYEKL. The CDR3, as DNA: TGCGCCAGCAGCCAAGATACGTGGCGGATGAACACCGGGGAGCTGTTTTTT. Its protein is CASSQDTWRMNTGELFF.

DNA of the CDR3: TGCAGCGTCATTGACGGAGACTATGGCTACACCTTC. This translates into CSVIDGDYGYTF. V and J are TRBV29-1 and TRBJ1-2; D not resolved. Germline CDR1 is SQVTM and CDR2 is ANQGSEA. V was shortened by 6 bases and J by 3 bases, with 11 bases between the two germline ends. The CDR3 covers 12 residues.

The CDR3 reads CASSSGQGYEQYV. The CDR3 DNA reads TGTGCCAGCAGTTCCGGACAGGGATACGAGCAGTACGTC. The rearrangement uses TRBV28 and TRBJ2-7, with TRBD1 matching 8 bases. V lost 4 bases to trimming and J lost 4 bases; unmatched junction nucleotides: 3. The CDR3 consists of 13 residues. Looked up from germline, CDR1 is MDHEN and CDR2 is SYDVKM.

Here the CDR3 reads CASSELNFYEQYF. The CDR3 DNA is TGTGCCAGCAGTGAACTCAACTTCTACGAGCAGTACTTC. The chain is built from TRBV12-3 or TRBV12-4 and TRBJ2-7; D is unresolved. The CDR3 length is 13 residues. The V end lost 5 bases, the J end lost 3 bases, and 11 bases lay between the germline ends.

The chain couples TRBV6-2 or TRBV6-3 to TRBJ2-7; possibly TRBD1 for D (6 bases). CDR1 is MNHEY and CDR2 is SVGEGT in the germline V gene. This CDR3 contains 15 residues. V gave up 5 bases and J gave up 0 bases, with 14 bases separating them. DNA for the CDR3: TGTGCCAGCAGTCCCGGACAGTTCACCTCCTACGAGCAGTACTTC. This codes for CASSPGQFTSYEQYF.

The CDR3 DNA sequence: TGTGCCAGCAGCCCGAGACTAGCTAGTGAGCAGTTCTTC. Its translation is CASSPRLASEQFF. V usage is TRBV11-2 and J usage is TRBJ2-1, with TRBD2 matching 7 bases. CDR1 is SGHAT, CDR2 FQNNGV, per germline. J lost 9 bases, V lost 5 bases, and 7 bases had no gene match. The CDR3 runs 13 residues.

A word on this clone: Other DNA sequences in this sample translate to the same CDR3. This sequence joins TRBV6-5 and TRBJ1-2; D might be TRBD1 (6 bases). The V gene's germline CDR1 is MNHEY and CDR2 SVGAGI. Between the trimmed V and J ends, which lost 2 bases and 5 bases, there was a span of 6 bases. This CDR3 spans 12 amino acids. The CDR3 coding sequence is TGTGCCAGCAGTTACCAGGGGTATGGCTACACCTTC. Translated: CASSYQGYGYTF.

The chain links TRBV6-1 to TRBJ1-2; a weak D match, TRBD1 (5 bases). The germline V and J ends were trimmed by 1 base and 4 bases, with 13 bases remaining between them. Germline assignment: CDR1 MNHNS and CDR2 SASEGT. The CDR3 extends over 15 amino acids. CDR3 protein: CASSEGAGRIYGYTF. As DNA, the CDR3 is TGTGCCAGCAGTGAAGGGGCGGGACGTATCTATGGCTACACCTTC.

This clone is a singleton in its sample. The chain recombines TRBV28 with TRBJ2-5; TRBD2 matches at 12 bases. Germline V gives CDR1 MDHEN, CDR2 SYDVKM. The CDR3 has 15 residues. The trim removed 7 bases at V and 4 bases at J, leaving 7 bases unmatched. For the CDR3, the DNA is TGTGCCAGCAACAAACTAGCGGGGGGTGGAGAGACCCAGTACTTC. It translates to CASNKLAGGGETQYF.

The chain joins TRBV14 to TRBJ2-1, with TRBD2 matching 10 bases. Germline lookup yields CDR1 SGHDN and CDR2 FVKESK. The CDR3 totals 15 residues. V lost 4 bases to trimming and J lost 4 bases; unmatched junction nucleotides: 4. The CDR3 DNA reads TGTGCCAGCAGCCCTGGACTAGCGGCATACAATGAGCAGTTCTTC. This sequence encodes CASSPGLAAYNEQFF. Variable domain in full (rest from reference TRBV14 and TRBJ2-1): EAGVTQFPSHSVIEKGQTVTLRCDPISGHDNLYWYRRVMGKEIKFLLHFVKESKQDESGMPNNRFLAERTGGTYSTLKVQPAELEDSGVYFCASSPGLAAYNEQFFGPGTRLTVL.

The V gene is TRBV7-9, the J gene TRBJ1-6; 9 nucleotides agree with TRBD1. This CDR3 has 15 residues. V was pared by 4 bases and J by 7 bases, with 5 bases of the junction left unmatched. Germline loops: CDR1 SEHNR, CDR2 FQNEAQ (reference sequence). The CDR3 here is CASSSGQGQNSPLHF. The CDR3 DNA is TGTGCCAGCAGCTCCGGACAGGGGCAGAATTCACCCCTCCACTTT.

The V gene is TRBV3-1 (or the pseudogene TRBV3-2), the J gene TRBJ1-5; 8 nucleotides line up with TRBD1. The CDR3 totals 14 residues. J gave up 5 bases and V 4 bases, and 4 bases lay outside the gene matches. Germline lookup yields CDR1 LGHDT and CDR2 YNNKEL (reference sequence). The chain's CDR3 is CASSPQGGYQPQHF. The CDR3 DNA reads TGTGCCAGCAGCCCACAGGGGGGTTATCAGCCCCAGCATTTT.

This chain uses TRBV9 with TRBJ1-2; 7 bases agree with TRBD1. The CDR3 loop spans 15 amino acids. With 0 bases clipped from V and 7 bases from J, the junction kept 9 bases outside the gene matches. CDR1 is SGDLS, CDR2 YYNGEE, per germline. The CDR3, as DNA: TGTGCCAGCAGCGTAGTAGTCGAGGGGGCAGGTGGCTACACCTTC. It is translated as CASSVVVEGAGGYTF. Filled out from reference TRBV9 and TRBJ1-2, the complete variable domain reads DSGVTQTPKHLITATGQRVTLRCSPRSGDLSVYWYQQSLDQGLQFLIQYYNGEERAKGNILERFSAQQFPDLHSELNLSSLELGDSALYFCASSVVVEGAGGYTFGSGTRLTVV.

This sequence joins TRBV28 and TRBJ2-7, with D unresolved. The CDR3 runs to 13 residues. CDR1 is MDHEN and CDR2 is SYDVKM in the germline V gene. V gave up 6 bases and J gave up 0 bases, with 9 bases separating them. CDR3 DNA sequence: TGTGCCAGCAGCGTGACAATCTCCTACGAGCAGTACTTC. This gives the protein CASSVTISYEQYF.

The chain couples TRBV6-5 to TRBJ1-6, with a tentative D call TRBD1 (5 bases). The V and J ends lost 4 bases and 6 bases respectively, with 13 bases between them. CDR1 is MNHEY, CDR2 SVGAGI, per germline. This CDR3 is built from 15 residues. The CDR3 here is CASSFGAVGNSPLHF. Written as DNA, the CDR3 is TGTGCCAGCAGTTTTGGGGCTGTCGGTAATTCACCCCTCCACTTT.

V usage is TRBV5-1 and J usage is TRBJ2-3; 10 nucleotides agree with TRBD2. The V and J ends lost 0 bases and 5 bases, in that order; junction bases with no gene match: 6. Germline V gives CDR1 SGHRS, CDR2 YFSETQ. The CDR3 extends over 16 amino acids. CDR3 coding DNA: TGCGCCAGCAGCTTGGCACCAGCGGGGGGGGGAGATACGCAGTATTTT. It encodes CASSLAPAGGGDTQYF.

V usage is TRBV2 and J usage is TRBJ2-7; 8 bases line up with TRBD2. V dropped 10 bases and J dropped 6; count of bases not matched to a gene: 11. CDR1 SNHLY and CDR2 FYNNEI come from the germline V gene. This CDR3 has 13 residues. CDR3 coding DNA: TGTGCCACCAACACCGGGACTAGAGGCGAGCAGTACTTC. This encodes CATNTGTRGEQYF.

The V gene is TRBV19, the J gene TRBJ1-2; 9 bases match TRBD1. Germline V gene data show CDR1 as LNHDA and CDR2 as SQIVND (reference sequence). V shed 5 bases, J shed 1 base, and the junction held 2 bases outside the gene matches. This CDR3 comprises 14 residues. As DNA, the CDR3 is TGTGCCAGTAGTGGACAGGGGCTTAACTATGGCTACACCTTC. The encoded protein is CASSGQGLNYGYTF.

The count of this clone is one. This chain joins TRBV14 and TRBJ2-7; no definite D call. The CDR3 loop spans 11 amino acids. Germline-derived CDR1 and CDR2 are SGHDN and FVKESK. Trimming removed 4 bases at V and 3 bases at J, with 4 bases between. CDR3 region: CASSLNYEQYF. The CDR3 DNA reads TGTGCCAGCAGCCTTAACTACGAGCAGTACTTC.

This clone was counted only a few times. This rearrangement joins TRBV9 to TRBJ1-1; D is ambiguous. V was pared by 4 bases and J by 0 bases, with 13 bases between. CDR3 size: 15 residues. The germline V gene has CDR1 SGDLS and CDR2 YYNGEE. The CDR3 DNA reads TGTGCCAGCAGCCCCCGGATTAGCATGAACACTGAAGCTTTCTTT. Residues: CASSPRISMNTEAFF.

The J gene is TRBJ2-1, the V gene TRBV7-6, with D possibly TRBD2 on 5 matching bases. Trimming took 3 bases from V and 8 from J, leaving 11 bases between them. The CDR3 loop spans 13 amino acids. Germline CDR1 and CDR2: SGHVS and FNYEAQ. In nucleotides, the CDR3 is TGTGCCAGCAGCTTCCCAGCCGGGGATGAGCAGTTCTTC. Translating it yields CASSFPAGDEQFF. The entire variable domain, with the rest obtained from reference TRBV7-6 and TRBJ2-1, is as follows: GAGVSQSPRYKVTKRGQDVALRCDPISGHVSLYWYRQALGQGPEFLTYFNYEAQQDKSGLPNDRFSAERPEGSISTLTIQRTEQRDSAMYRCASSFPAGDEQFFGPGTRLTVL.

This clone was seen once. Other DNA sequences in this specimen translate into the identical CDR3. V usage is TRBV5-1 and J usage is TRBJ1-2; TRBD1 matches 7 bases. Per germline, CDR1 SGHRS and CDR2 YFSETQ. The CDR3 loop spans 13 amino acids. Losses at the gene ends were 1 base for V and 6 bases for J; bases not matched to a gene: 3. CDR3 sequence (DNA): TGCGCCAGCAGCTTGAGACAGGGCGATGGCTACACCTTC. This encodes CASSLRQGDGYTF. The whole variable domain, filled in from reference TRBV5-1 and TRBJ1-2, reads KAGVTQTPRYLIKTRGQQVTLSCSPISGHRSVSWYQQTPGQGLQFLFEYFSETQRNKGNFPGRFSGRQFSNSRSEMNVSTLELGDSALYLCASSLRQGDGYTFGSGTRLTVV.